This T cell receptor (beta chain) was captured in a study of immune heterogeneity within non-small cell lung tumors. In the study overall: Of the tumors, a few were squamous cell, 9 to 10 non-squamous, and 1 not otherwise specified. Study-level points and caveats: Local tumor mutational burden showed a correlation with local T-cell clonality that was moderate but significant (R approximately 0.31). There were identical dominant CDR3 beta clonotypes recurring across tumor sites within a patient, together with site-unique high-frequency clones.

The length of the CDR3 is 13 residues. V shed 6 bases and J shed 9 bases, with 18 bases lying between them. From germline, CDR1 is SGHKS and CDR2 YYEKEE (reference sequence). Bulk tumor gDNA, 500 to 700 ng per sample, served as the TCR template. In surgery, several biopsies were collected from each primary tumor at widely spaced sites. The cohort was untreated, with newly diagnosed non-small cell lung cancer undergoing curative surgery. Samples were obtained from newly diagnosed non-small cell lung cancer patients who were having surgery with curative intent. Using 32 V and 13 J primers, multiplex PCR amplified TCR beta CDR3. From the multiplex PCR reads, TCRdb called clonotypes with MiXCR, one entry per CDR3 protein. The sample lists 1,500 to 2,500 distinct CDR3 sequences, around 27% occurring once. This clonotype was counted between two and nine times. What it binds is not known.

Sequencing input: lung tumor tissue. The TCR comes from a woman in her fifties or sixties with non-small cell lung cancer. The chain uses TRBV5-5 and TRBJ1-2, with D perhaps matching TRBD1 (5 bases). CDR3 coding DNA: TGTGCCAGCACGGCCGGGGGGGACGAAAGCTACACCTTC. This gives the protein CASTAGGDESYTF.